This T cell receptor (beta chain) was recorded in a study of human T cells and chemical hapten exposure. Study overall: A 2 cm by 2 cm inner upper arm patch received 2% DPC for sensitization.

Trimming pared 5 bases from V and 3 bases from J, leaving 10 bases between. This CDR3 has 13 residues. CDR1 and CDR2 from the germline V gene are SGHTA and FQGTGA. The time point here: patch test 1, 2 weeks after DPC sensitization. This sample's treatment: therapeutic diphenylcyclopropenone sensitization with weekly scalp DPC. Alopecia patients deemed DPC-suitable, aged 18 to 70, excluding pregnancy. TCRdb analysed the RACE reads with MiXCR anew, one entry per CDR3 protein. The repertoire consists of 150,000 to 200,000 distinct CDR3 sequences, with about 15% occurring once and the leading ten covering less than 2%. Points from the study as a whole: It should be noted that donors had alopecia, so their immune response may differ from healthy people's.

This clonotype occurred a few times. Its antigen is still unknown. This TCR came from a woman aged 25-40 years with alopecia areata. Some clones in this sample may be carry-over from other donors' samples. The sequenced sample was whole blood, obtained in connection with sensitization to the hapten diphenylcyclopropenone (DPC). This chain connects TRBV7-3 to TRBJ2-5, with unresolved D. The CDR3 bases are TGTGCCAGCAGCCCGACTCGTGAAGAGACCCAGTACTTC. This codes for CASSPTREETQYF.